Below are 18 T cell receptor beta chains sequenced from a single sample in a study of blood T cell repertoires in COVID-19. The repertoire was sequenced with immunoSEQ multiplex PCR; TCRdb's copy has only in-frame clones and lacks some. This sample has fewer than 350,000 clones; around 89% occur once, and the top ten carry 2% to 2.5%. Sequences were obtained from PBMCs or T cells enriched from blood (not recorded which). These receptors all stem from a woman aged 55-69 years in a cohort exposed to, infected with or recovered from COVID-19 (not recorded which).

The chain links TRBV29-1 to TRBJ2-7; 10 nucleotides line up with TRBD2. This CDR3 has 14 residues. V shed 4 bases and J 5 bases; nucleotides not matched to a gene: 8. CDR1 and CDR2 (germline): SQVTM, ANQGSEA. CDR3 loop: CSVGFGAGGDEQYF. The CDR3 DNA reads TGCAGCGTTGGGTTCGGAGCGGGAGGGGACGAGCAGTACTTC.

V usage is TRBV24-1 and J usage is TRBJ2-2, with 9 bases matching TRBD1. CDR3 length: 14 amino acids. V was pared by 5 bases and J by 8 bases, with 5 bases of the junction left unmatched. Germline CDR1 KGHDR, CDR2 SFDVKD. CDR3 sequence reads: CATSARTGVGELFF. CDR3 nucleotides: TGTGCCACCAGTGCTCGGACAGGGGTAGGGGAGCTGTTTTTT.

There are a few counts of this clone. J is TRBJ1-2 and V is TRBV6-6, with a weak D call TRBD1 (5 bases). V was cut by 8 bases and J by 3 bases, with 16 bases left in between. The CDR3 has 14 amino acids. CDR1 MNHNY and CDR2 SVGAGI come from the germline V gene (reference sequence). The CDR3: CASVYRTGDYGYTF. In nucleotides, the CDR3 is TGTGCCAGCGTATATAGGACGGGGGACTATGGCTACACCTTC.

The chain employs TRBV7-9 and TRBJ2-2, with 9 bases fitting TRBD1. The V segment lost 2 bases and the J segment 3 bases; nucleotides outside the gene matches: 10. CDR1 SEHNR and CDR2 FQNEAQ come from the germline V gene (reference sequence). The CDR3 is made up of 18 amino acids. CDR3 in DNA: TGTGCCAGCAGCTTATCCTTAGGACAGGGGAAGGACACCGGGGAGCTGTTTTTT. Translation: CASSLSLGQGKDTGELFF.

This chain links TRBV11-2 with TRBJ2-7; weak D call: TRBD2 (5 bases). This CDR3 contains 12 residues. CDR1 SGHAT and CDR2 FQNNGV come from the germline V gene. The V end was cut by 5 bases, the J end by 0 bases, with 5 bases between. DNA of the CDR3: TGTGCCAGCAGCGGGAGCTCCTACGAGCAGTACTTC. Its translation: CASSGSSYEQYF.

This chain joins TRBV5-1 and TRBJ2-1; 9 bases agree with TRBD1. CDR3 length: 15 amino acids. V was pared by 6 bases and J by 8 bases, with 12 bases of the junction left unmatched. Per germline, CDR1 SGHRS and CDR2 YFSETQ. As DNA, the CDR3 is TGCGCCAGCACCCCGGGACAGGGTAGTAGGGATGAGCAGTTCTTC. Its translation is CASTPGQGSRDEQFF.

Points on this clone: In the same sample, other DNA sequences code for this CDR3. This chain's CDR3 is CASSLIQGNEQFF. The CDR3 DNA reads TGTGCCAGCAGCTTAATTCAGGGCAATGAGCAGTTCTTC. This chain uses TRBV7-3 with TRBJ2-1, with D possibly matching TRBD1 (5 bases). The CDR3 has 13 residues. The germline CDR1 and CDR2 sequences are SGHTA and FQGTGA. Trimming stripped 1 base from V and 6 bases from J, with 7 bases between. The full variable domain, in which reference TRBV7-3 and TRBJ2-1 provide the parts outside the CDR3, is GAGVSQTPSNKVTEKGKYVELRCDPISGHTALYWYRQSLGQGPEFLIYFQGTGAADDSGLPNDRFFAVRPEGSVSTLKIQRTERGDSAVYLCASSLIQGNEQFFGPGTRLTVL.

The chain carries TRBV18 and TRBJ2-1; possible D gene TRBD1, 5 bases. Trimming pared 4 bases from V and 13 bases from J, leaving 17 bases between. In germline, CDR1 is KGHSH, CDR2 LQKENI. The CDR3 consists of 13 residues. This CDR3 is CASSRIDRSLQFF. The DNA for the CDR3 is TGTGCCAGCTCACGAATCGACAGAAGTCTCCAGTTCTTC. The full variable domain, its missing parts supplied by reference TRBV18 and TRBJ2-1, is NAGVMQNPRHLVRRRGQEARLRCSPMKGHSHVYWYRQLPEEGLKFMVYLQKENIIDESGMPKERFSAEFPKEGPSILRIQQVVRGDSAAYFCASSRIDRSLQFFGPGTRLTVL.

The V and J genes are TRBV9 and TRBJ2-2; tentatively, D is TRBD2 (6 bases). The CDR3 is made up of 13 amino acids. CDR1 is SGDLS, CDR2 YYNGEE, per germline. V dropped 4 bases and J dropped 7 bases, with 11 bases sitting between them. The CDR3 DNA follows: TGTGCCAGCAGCATCCGACTAGGCGGGGAGCTGTTTTTT. Translating it yields CASSIRLGGELFF.

V gene TRBV19 combines with J gene TRBJ2-7, with D perhaps TRBD1 (6 bases). This CDR3 region has 15 residues. V dropped 5 bases and J dropped 6 bases, with 20 bases sitting between them. Germline values: CDR1 LNHDA, CDR2 SQIVND (reference sequence). CDR3 amino acids: CASSARDISISEQYF. The CDR3 DNA follows: TGTGCCAGTAGTGCCCGGGACATTAGTATCTCCGAGCAGTACTTC. The full variable domain, with the rest looked up from reference TRBV19 and TRBJ2-7, is DGGITQSPKYLFRKEGQNVTLSCEQNLNHDAMYWYRQDPGQGLRLIYYSQIVNDFQKGDIAEGYSVSREKKESFPLTVTSAQKNPTAFYLCASSARDISISEQYFGPGTRLTVT.

The V call is TRBV5-4, the J call TRBJ1-5, with 7 nucleotides matching TRBD1. The germline CDR1 and CDR2 sequences are SGHNT and YYREEE (reference sequence). The CDR3 runs 15 residues. The junction had 2 bases not matched to a gene; V was cut back by 0 bases and J by 2 bases. The CDR3 DNA reads TGTGCCAGCAGCTTGGAGGGGGCTCGCAATCAGCCCCAGCATTTT. Protein: CASSLEGARNQPQHF.

The V and J genes are TRBV12-5 and TRBJ1-1; 10 nucleotides agree with TRBD1. With 5 bases clipped from V and 2 bases from J, the junction kept 5 bases outside the gene matches. The CDR3 totals 15 residues. Germline V lookup: CDR1 LGHNT, CDR2 FRNRAP. CDR3 nucleotide sequence: TGTGCTAGTGGTCCCGACAGGGGGCGTAACACTGAAGCTTTCTTT. Protein sequence: CASGPDRGRNTEAFF.

In nucleotides, the CDR3 is TGTGCCAGTAGCTCCAACAGGGGGCCTAGGGGCTACACCTTC. Translated, it gives CASSSNRGPRGYTF. This sequence joins TRBV19 and TRBJ1-2, with 9 bases lining up with TRBD1. The junction had 10 bases not matched to a gene; V was cut back by 6 bases and J by 8 bases. Per germline, CDR1 LNHDA and CDR2 SQIVND (reference sequence). This CDR3 region has 14 residues.

This chain joins TRBV9 and TRBJ1-2; no reliable D call. CDR3 length: 14 amino acids. Germline assignment: CDR1 SGDLS and CDR2 YYNGEE. V lost 3 bases and J 3 bases, leaving 12 bases between the germline ends. The DNA for the CDR3 is TGTGCCAGCAGCGCTGCCGGTCTGGACTATGGCTACACCTTC. Translation: CASSAAGLDYGYTF. Full variable domain (remainder filled in from reference TRBV9 and TRBJ1-2): DSGVTQTPKHLITATGQRVTLRCSPRSGDLSVYWYQQSLDQGLQFLIQYYNGEERAKGNILERFSAQQFPDLHSELNLSSLELGDSALYFCASSAAGLDYGYTFGSGTRLTVV.

The CDR3: CASSDLISTSTDTQYF. In nucleotides, the CDR3 is TGCGCCAGCAGTGACCTCATAAGTACTAGCACAGATACGCAGTATTTT. The chain employs TRBV10-2 and TRBJ2-3; D gene ambiguous. CDR3 length equals 16 residues. V dropped 3 bases and J dropped 0 bases, with 13 bases sitting between them. Germline values: CDR1 WSHSY, CDR2 SAAADI.

V is TRBV6-5 and J is TRBJ1-2; D perhaps matches TRBD1 (6 bases). CDR3 length equals 14 residues. V shed 6 bases and J shed 2 bases, with 13 bases lying between them. Germline CDR1 is MNHEY and CDR2 is SVGAGI. The CDR3 sequence is CASRFLQGNYGYTF. Here the CDR3 DNA reads TGTGCCAGCAGATTTCTACAGGGAAACTATGGCTACACCTTC.

The chain couples TRBV18 to TRBJ2-7, with TRBD1 identical over 7 bases. The V segment lost 0 bases and the J segment 3 bases; nucleotides outside the gene matches: 5. Germline V CDR1 and CDR2: KGHSH, LQKENI. The CDR3 sequence is 15 residues long. The CDR3 loop reads CASSPPTGPLYEQYF. The CDR3 DNA follows: TGTGCCAGCTCACCACCGACAGGGCCTCTCTACGAGCAGTACTTC.

The CDR3: CAWRQGSLETQYF. For the CDR3, the DNA is TGTGCCTGGAGGCAGGGGAGTTTGGAGACCCAGTACTTC. The rearrangement links TRBV30 to TRBJ2-5, with D tentatively TRBD1 (6 bases). CDR1 and CDR2 (germline): GTSNPN, SVGIG (reference sequence). V was trimmed by 3 bases and J by 5 bases, leaving 13 bases between them. This CDR3 comprises 13 residues.